What follows are 9 T cell receptor beta chains derived from one specimen sequenced in a study of blood T cell repertoires in COVID-19. The protocol was immunoSEQ multiplex PCR, while the TCRdb copy is restricted to in-frame clones and leaves out a portion. This repertoire shows about 190,000 clones, around nine tenths found once; its top ten account for 5.5% to 7.5%. The sample comprised peripheral blood. The source of these receptors is a man aged 35-49 years with acute or convalescent COVID-19.

The chain combines TRBV14 with TRBJ2-7; 7 bases agree with TRBD2. Looked up from germline, CDR1 is SGHDN and CDR2 is FVKESK. V was pared by 0 bases and J by 9 bases, with 17 bases of the junction left unmatched. This CDR3 has 17 amino acids. In nucleotides, the CDR3 is TGTGCCAGCAGCCAAGATTGGCGGGGAGGGCTCCCCAGGAGGCAGTACTTC. It specifies CASSQDWRGGLPRRQYF.

The chain couples TRBV7-9 to TRBJ1-1; D unresolved. The V end was cut by 5 bases, the J end by 1 base, with 20 bases between. This CDR3 spans 17 amino acids. Germline V lookup: CDR1 SEHNR, CDR2 FQNEAQ (reference sequence). DNA of the CDR3: TGTGCCAGCAGCCGCCGTGGCGGGCGCGGAAGGAACACTGAAGCTTTCTTT. Translating it yields CASSRRGGRGRNTEAFF.

The gene calls are TRBV6-2 or TRBV6-3 and TRBJ2-1; D possibly corresponds to TRBD2 (7 bases). Per germline, CDR1 MNHEY and CDR2 SVGEGT. Trimming removed 6 bases at V and 3 bases at J, with 18 bases between. This CDR3 region has 16 residues. In DNA, the CDR3 is TGTGCCAGCAGCCATAGGCCGGGGGGCCACTACAATGAGCAGTTCTTC. Translated, it gives CASSHRPGGHYNEQFF.

J is TRBJ2-7 and V is TRBV11-2, with a possible D match to TRBD1 (8 bases). V lost 5 bases, J lost 7 bases, and 21 bases lay in between. This CDR3 has 15 amino acids. The V gene's germline CDR1 is SGHAT and CDR2 FQNNGV. The CDR3: CASSPAINRGGEQYF. The CDR3 nucleotides read TGTGCCAGCAGCCCCGCAATTAACAGGGGGGGTGAGCAGTACTTC.

The chain has TRBV3-1 (or the pseudogene TRBV3-2) and TRBJ2-7; tentatively, D is TRBD2 (5 bases). Trimming cost V 0 bases and J 5 bases, with 11 bases left between them. The CDR3 spans 14 residues. Germline V gene sequence: CDR1 LGHDT, CDR2 YNNKEL (reference sequence). CDR3 residues: CASSQEAGLDEQYF. The CDR3 nucleotides read TGTGCCAGCAGCCAAGAGGCGGGCTTGGACGAGCAGTACTTC.

The chain joins TRBV6-5 to TRBJ2-7; tentatively, D is TRBD1 (5 bases). Trimming stripped 5 bases from V and 2 bases from J, with 16 bases between. The CDR3 is made up of 15 amino acids. Germline CDR1 reads MNHEY; CDR2 reads SVGAGI. The CDR3: CASSPQGRWTYEQYF. Written as DNA, the CDR3 is TGTGCCAGCAGTCCCCAGGGAAGGTGGACCTACGAGCAGTACTTC.

The V and J genes are TRBV18 and TRBJ2-6, with D possibly TRBD1 on 5 matching bases. Germline V gene data show CDR1 as KGHSH and CDR2 as LQKENI. CDR3 length: 15 residues. V was cut by 5 bases and J by 0 bases, with 8 bases left in between. The DNA for the CDR3 is TGTGCCAGCTCATTCGACAGCTCTGGGGCCAACGTCCTGACTTTC. As protein: CASSFDSSGANVLTF.

The rearrangement links TRBV7-2 to TRBJ2-3; D not certain. Germline lookup yields CDR1 SGHTA and CDR2 FQGNSA. V lost 3 bases and J 6 bases, leaving 4 bases between the germline ends. The CDR3 spans 11 residues. The CDR3 nucleotides read TGTGCCAGCAGCTTGAGTGATACGCAGTATTTT. It is translated as CASSLSDTQYF.

The rearrangement links TRBV5-1 to TRBJ1-1, with TRBD1 matching over 7 bases. The CDR3 totals 15 residues. Germline V CDR1 and CDR2: SGHRS, YFSETQ. The ends lost 0 bases at V and 3 bases at J; junction bases unmatched: 5. CDR3 bases: TGCGCCAGCAGCTTGGTTCCAGGGGGTGACACTGAAGCTTTCTTT. The encoded protein is CASSLVPGGDTEAFF.